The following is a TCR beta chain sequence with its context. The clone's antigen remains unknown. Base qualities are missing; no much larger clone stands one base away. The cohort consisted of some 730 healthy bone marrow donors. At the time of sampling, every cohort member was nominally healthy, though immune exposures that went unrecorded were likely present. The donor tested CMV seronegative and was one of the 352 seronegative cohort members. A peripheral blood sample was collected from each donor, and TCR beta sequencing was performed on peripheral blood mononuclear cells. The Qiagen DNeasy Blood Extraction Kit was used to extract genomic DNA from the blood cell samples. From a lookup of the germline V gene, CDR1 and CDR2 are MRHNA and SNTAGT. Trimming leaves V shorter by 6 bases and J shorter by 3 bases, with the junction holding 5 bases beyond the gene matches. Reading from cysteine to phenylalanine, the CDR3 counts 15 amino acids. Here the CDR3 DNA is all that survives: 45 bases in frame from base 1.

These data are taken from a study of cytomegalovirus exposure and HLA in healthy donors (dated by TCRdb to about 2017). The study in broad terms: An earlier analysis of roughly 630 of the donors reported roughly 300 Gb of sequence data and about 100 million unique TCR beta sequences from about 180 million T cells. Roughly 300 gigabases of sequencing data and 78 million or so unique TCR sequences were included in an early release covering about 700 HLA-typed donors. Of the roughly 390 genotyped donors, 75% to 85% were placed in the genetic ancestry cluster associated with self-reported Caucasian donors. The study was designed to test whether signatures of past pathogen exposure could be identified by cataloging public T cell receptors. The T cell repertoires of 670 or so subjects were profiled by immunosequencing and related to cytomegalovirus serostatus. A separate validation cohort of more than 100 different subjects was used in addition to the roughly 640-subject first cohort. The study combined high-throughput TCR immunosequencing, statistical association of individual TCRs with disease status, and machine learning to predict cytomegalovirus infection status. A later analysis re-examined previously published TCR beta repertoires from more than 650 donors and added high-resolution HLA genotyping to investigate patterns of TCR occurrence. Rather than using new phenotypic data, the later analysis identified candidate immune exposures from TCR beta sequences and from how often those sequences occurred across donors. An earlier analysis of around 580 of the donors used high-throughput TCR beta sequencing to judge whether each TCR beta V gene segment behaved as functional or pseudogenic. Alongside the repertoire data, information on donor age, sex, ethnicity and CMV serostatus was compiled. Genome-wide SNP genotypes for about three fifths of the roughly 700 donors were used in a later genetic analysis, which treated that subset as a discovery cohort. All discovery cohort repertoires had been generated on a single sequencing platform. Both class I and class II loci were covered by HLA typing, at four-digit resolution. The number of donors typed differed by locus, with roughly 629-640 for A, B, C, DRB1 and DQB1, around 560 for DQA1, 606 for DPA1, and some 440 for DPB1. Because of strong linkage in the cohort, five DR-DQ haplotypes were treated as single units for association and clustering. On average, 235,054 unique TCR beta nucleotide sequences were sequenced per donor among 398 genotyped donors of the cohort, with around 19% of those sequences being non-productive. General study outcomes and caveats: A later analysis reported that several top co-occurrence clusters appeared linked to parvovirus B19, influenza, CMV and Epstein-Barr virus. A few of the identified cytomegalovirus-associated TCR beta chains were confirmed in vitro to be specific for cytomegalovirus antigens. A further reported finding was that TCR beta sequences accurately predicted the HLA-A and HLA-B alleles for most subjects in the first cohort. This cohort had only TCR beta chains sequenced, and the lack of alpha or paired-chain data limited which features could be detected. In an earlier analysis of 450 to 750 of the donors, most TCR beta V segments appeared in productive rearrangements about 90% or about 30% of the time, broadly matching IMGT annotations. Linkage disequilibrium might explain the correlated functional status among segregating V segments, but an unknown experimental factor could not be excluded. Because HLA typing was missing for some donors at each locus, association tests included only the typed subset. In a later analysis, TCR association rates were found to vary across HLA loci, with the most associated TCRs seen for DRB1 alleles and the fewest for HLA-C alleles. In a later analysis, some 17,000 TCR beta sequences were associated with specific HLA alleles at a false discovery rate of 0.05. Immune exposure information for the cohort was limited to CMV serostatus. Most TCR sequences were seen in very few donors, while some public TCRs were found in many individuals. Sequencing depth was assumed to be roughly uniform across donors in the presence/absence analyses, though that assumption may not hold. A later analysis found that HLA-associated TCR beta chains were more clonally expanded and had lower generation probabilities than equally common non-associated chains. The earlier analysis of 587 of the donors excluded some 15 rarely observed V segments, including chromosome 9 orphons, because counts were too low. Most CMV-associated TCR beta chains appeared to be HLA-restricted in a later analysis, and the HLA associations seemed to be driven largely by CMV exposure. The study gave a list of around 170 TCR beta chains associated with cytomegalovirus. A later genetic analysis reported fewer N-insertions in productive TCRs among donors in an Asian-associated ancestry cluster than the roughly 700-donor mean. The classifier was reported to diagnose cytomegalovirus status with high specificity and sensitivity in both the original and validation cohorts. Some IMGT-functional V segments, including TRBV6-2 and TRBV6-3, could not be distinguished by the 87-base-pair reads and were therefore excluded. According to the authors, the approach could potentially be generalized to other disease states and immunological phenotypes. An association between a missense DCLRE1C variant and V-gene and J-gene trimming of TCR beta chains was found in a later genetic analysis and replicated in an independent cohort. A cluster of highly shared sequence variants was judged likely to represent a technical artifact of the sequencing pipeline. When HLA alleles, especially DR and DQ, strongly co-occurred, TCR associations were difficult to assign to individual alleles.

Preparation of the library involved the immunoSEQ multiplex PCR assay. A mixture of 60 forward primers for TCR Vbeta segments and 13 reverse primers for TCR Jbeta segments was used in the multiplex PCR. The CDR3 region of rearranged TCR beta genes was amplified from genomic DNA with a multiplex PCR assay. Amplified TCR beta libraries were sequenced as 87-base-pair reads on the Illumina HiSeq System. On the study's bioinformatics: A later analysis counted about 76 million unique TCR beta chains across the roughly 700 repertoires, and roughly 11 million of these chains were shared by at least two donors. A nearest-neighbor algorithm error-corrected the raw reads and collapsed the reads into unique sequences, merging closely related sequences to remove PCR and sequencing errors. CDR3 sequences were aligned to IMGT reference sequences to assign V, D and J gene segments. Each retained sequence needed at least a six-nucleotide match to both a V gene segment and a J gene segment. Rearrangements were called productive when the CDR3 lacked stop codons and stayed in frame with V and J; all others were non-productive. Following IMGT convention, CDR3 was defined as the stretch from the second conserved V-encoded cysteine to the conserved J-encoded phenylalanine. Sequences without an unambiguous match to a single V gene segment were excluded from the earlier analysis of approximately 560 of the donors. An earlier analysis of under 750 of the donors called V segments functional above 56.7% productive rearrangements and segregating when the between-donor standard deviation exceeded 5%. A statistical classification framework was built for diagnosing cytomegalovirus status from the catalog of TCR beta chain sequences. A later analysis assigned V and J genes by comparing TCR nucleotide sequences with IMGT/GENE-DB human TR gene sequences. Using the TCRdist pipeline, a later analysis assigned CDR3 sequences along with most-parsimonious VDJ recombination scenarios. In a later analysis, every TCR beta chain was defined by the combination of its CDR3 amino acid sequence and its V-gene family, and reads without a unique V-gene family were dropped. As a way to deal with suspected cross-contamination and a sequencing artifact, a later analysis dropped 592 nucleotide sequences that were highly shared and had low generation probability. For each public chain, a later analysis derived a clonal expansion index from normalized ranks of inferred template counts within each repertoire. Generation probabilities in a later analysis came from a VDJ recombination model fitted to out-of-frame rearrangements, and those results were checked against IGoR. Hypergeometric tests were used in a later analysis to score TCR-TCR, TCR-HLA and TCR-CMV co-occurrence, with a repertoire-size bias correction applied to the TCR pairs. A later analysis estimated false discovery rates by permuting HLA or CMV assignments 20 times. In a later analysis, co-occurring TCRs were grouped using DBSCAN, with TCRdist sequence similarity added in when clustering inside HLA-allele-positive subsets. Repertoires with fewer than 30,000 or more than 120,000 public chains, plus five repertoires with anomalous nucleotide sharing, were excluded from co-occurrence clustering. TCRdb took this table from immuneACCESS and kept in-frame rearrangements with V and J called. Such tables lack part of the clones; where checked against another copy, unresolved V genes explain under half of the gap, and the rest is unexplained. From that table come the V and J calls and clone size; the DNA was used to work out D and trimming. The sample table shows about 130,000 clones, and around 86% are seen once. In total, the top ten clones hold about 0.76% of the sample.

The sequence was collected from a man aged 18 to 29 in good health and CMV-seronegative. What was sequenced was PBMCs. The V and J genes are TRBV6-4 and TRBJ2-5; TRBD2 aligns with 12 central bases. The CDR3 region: CASSETSGGEETQYF. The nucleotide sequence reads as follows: TGTGCCAGCAGCGAGACTAGCGGGGGTGAAGAGACCCAGTACTTC.